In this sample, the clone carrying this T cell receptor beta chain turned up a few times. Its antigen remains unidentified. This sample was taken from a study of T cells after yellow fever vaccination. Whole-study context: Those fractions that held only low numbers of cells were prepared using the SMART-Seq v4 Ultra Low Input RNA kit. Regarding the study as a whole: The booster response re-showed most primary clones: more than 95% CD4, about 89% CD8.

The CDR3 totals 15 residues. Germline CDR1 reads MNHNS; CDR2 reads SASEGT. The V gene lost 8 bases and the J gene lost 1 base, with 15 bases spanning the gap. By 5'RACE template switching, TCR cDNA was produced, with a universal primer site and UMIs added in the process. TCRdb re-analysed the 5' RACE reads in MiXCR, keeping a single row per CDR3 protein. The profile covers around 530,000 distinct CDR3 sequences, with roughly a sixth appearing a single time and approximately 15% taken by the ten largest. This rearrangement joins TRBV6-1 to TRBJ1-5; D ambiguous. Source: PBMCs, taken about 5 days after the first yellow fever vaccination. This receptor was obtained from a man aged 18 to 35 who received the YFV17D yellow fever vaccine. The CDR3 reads CASAKGRFSNQPQHF. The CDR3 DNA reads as TGTGCCAGCGCTAAAGGGAGGTTCAGCAATCAGCCCCAGCATTTT.